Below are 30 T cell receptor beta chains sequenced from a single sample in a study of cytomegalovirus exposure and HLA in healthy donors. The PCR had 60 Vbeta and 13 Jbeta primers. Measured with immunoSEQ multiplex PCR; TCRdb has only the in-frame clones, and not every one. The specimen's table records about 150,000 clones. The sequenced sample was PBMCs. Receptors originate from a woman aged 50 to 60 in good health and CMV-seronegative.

CDR3 bases: TGTGCCAGCAGTGGGGAGGAAAGCACTGAAGCTTTCTTT. Protein product: CASSGEESTEAFF. The gene calls are TRBV6-4 and TRBJ1-1; no definite D call. Between the trimmed V and J ends, which lost 4 bases and 4 bases, there was a span of 10 bases. This CDR3 spans 13 amino acids. CDR1 and CDR2 (germline): MRHNA, SNTAGT.

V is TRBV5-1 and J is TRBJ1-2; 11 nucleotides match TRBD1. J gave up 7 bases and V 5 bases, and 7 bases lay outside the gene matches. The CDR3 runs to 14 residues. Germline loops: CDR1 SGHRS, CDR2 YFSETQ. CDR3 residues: CASSSGQGAIGYTF. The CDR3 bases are TGCGCCAGCAGTTCCGGACAGGGGGCGATTGGCTACACCTTC.

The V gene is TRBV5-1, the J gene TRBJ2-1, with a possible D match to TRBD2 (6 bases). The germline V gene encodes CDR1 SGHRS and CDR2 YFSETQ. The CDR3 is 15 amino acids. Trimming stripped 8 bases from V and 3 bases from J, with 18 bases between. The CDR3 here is CARTGSPGDYNEQFF. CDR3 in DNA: TGCGCCAGAACCGGGAGCCCCGGTGACTACAATGAGCAGTTCTTC.

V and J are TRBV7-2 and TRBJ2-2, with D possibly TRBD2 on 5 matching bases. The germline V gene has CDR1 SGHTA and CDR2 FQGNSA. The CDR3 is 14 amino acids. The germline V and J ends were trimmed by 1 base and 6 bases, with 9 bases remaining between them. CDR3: CASSLVNGAGELFF. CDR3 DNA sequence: TGTGCCAGCAGCTTAGTAAACGGGGCCGGGGAGCTGTTTTTT.

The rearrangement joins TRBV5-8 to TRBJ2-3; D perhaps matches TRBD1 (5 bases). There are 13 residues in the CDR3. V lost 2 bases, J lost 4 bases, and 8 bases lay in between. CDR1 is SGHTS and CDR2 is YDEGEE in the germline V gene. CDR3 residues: CASSFPGSDTQYF. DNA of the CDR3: TGTGCCAGCAGCTTCCCAGGGTCAGATACGCAGTATTTT.

The CDR3 reads CASLRRDYSYEQYF. The CDR3 nucleotides read TGTGCCAGCCTCCGGCGGGACTACTCCTACGAGCAGTACTTC. The chain has TRBV6-1 and TRBJ2-7, with TRBD2 matching 7 bases. V shed 8 bases and J 0 bases; nucleotides not matched to a gene: 7. CDR1 is MNHNS, CDR2 SASEGT, per germline. The length of the CDR3 is 14 residues.

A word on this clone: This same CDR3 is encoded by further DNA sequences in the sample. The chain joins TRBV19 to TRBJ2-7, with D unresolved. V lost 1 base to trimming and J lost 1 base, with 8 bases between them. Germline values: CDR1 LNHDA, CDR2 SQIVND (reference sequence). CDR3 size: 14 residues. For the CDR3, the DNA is TGTGCCAGTAGTATAGGAGGCTCATCCTACGAGCAGTACTTC. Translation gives CASSIGGSSYEQYF.

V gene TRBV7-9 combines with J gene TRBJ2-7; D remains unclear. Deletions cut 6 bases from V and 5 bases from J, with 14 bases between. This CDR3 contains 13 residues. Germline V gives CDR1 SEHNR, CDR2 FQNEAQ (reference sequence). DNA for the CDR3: TGTGCCAGCAGTCATGGTTCAGTTAACGAGCAGTACTTC. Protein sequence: CASSHGSVNEQYF.

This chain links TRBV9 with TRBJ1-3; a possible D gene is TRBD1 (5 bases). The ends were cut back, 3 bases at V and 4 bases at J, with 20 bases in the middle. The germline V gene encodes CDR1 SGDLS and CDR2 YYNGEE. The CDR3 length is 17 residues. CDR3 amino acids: CASSGGGPGLKGNTIYF. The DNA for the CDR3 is TGTGCCAGCAGCGGCGGAGGGCCAGGGCTCAAGGGAAACACCATATATTTT.

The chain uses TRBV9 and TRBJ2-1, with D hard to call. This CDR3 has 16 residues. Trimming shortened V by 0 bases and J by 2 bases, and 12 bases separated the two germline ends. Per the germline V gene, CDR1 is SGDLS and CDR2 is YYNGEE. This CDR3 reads CASSVATDPTYNEQFF. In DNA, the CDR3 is TGTGCCAGCAGCGTAGCTACAGACCCGACCTACAATGAGCAGTTCTTC.

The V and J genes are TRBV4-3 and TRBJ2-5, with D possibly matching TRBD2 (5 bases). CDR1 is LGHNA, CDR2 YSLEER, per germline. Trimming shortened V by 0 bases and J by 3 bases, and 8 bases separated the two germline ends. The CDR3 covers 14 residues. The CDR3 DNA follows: TGCGCCAGCAGCCAAGATACCGGGAAAGAGACCCAGTACTTC. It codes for CASSQDTGKETQYF.

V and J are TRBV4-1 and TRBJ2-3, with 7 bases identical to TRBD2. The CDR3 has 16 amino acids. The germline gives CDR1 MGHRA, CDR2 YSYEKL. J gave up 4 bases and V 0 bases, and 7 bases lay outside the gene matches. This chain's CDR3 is CASSQETSLGADTQYF. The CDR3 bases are TGCGCCAGCAGCCAAGAGACTAGCTTGGGGGCAGATACGCAGTATTTT.

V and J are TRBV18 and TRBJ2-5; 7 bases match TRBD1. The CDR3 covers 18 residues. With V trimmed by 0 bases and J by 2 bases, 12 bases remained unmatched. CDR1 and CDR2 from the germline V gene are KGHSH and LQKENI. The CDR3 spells CASSPPHRGKIIQETQYF. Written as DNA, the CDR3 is TGTGCCAGCTCACCACCGCACAGGGGTAAGATTATTCAAGAGACCCAGTACTTC.

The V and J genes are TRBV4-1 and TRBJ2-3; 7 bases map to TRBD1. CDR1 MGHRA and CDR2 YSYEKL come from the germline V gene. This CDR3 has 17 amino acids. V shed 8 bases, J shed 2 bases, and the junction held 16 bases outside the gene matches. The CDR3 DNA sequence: TGCGCCAGCCAAGGGGGAACCGGGACAGCTTCCACAGATACGCAGTATTTT. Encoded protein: CASQGGTGTASTDTQYF.

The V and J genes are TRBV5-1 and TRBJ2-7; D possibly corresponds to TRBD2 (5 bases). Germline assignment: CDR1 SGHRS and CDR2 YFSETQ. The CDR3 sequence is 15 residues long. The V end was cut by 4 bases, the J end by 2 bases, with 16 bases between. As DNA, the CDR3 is TGCGCCAGCAGCCCCCCAGACTACACCGCCTACGAGCAGTACTTC. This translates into CASSPPDYTAYEQYF.

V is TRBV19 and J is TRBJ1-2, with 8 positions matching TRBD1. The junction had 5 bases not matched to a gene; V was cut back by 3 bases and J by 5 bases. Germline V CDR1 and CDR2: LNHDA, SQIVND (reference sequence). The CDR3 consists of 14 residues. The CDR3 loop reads CASSIVDRGYGYTF. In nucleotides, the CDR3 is TGTGCCAGTAGTATCGTTGACAGGGGATATGGCTACACCTTC.

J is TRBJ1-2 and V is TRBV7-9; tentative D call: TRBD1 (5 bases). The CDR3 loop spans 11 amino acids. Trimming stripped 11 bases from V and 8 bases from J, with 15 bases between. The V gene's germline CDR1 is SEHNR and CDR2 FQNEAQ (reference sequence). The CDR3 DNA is TGTGCCTTCCGGAAGGGGTTCGGCTACACCTTC. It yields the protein CAFRKGFGYTF.

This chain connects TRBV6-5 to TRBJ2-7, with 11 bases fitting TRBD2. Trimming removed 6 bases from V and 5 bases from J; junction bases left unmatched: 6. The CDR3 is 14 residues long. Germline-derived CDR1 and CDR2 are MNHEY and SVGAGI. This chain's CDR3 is CASSLRLAGNEQYF. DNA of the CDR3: TGTGCCAGCAGCTTGAGACTAGCGGGGAACGAGCAGTACTTC.

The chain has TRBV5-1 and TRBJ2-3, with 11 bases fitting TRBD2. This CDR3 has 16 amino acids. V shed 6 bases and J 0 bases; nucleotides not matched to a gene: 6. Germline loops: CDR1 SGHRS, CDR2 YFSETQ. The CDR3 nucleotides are TGCGCCAGCACTAGCGGGGGGTCCACTAGCACAGATACGCAGTATTTT. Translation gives CASTSGGSTSTDTQYF.

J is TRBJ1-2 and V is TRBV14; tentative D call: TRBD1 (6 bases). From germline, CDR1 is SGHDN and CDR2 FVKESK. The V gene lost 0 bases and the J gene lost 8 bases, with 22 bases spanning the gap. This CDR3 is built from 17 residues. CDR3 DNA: TGTGCCAGCAGCCAAGATGGGGGCGGACGGGACCGGGACGGCTACACCTTC. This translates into CASSQDGGGRDRDGYTF.

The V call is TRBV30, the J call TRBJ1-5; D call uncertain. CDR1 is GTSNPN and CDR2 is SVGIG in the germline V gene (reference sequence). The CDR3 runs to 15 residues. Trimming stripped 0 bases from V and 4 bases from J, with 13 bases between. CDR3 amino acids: CAWSVQMTGNQPQHF. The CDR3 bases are TGTGCCTGGAGTGTTCAGATGACGGGGAATCAGCCCCAGCATTTT.

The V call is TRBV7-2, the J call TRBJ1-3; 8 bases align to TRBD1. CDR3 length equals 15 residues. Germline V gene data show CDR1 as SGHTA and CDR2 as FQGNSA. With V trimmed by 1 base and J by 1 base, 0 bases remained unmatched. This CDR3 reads CASSLGTGSGNTIYF. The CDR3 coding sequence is TGTGCCAGCAGCTTAGGGACAGGGTCTGGAAACACCATATATTTT. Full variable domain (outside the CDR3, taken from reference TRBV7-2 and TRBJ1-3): GAGVSQSPSNKVTEKGKDVELRCDPISGHTALYWYRQSLGQGLEFLIYFQGNSAPDKSGLPSDRFSAERTGGSVSTLTIQRTQQEDSAVYLCASSLGTGSGNTIYFGEGSWLTVV.

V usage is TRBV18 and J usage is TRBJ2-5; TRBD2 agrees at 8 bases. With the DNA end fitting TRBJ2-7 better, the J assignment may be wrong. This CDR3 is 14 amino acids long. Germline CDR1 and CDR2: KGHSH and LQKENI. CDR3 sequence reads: CASSPGLVSYEQYF. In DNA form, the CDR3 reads TGTGCCAGCTCACCGGGACTAGTTTCTTACGAGCAGTACTTC.

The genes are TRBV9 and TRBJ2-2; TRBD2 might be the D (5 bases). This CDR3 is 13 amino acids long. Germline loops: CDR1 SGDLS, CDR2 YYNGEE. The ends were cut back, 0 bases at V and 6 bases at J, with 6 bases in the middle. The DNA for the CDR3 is TGTGCCAGCAGCGTAGTGGGAGCCGGGGAGCTGTTTTTT. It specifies CASSVVGAGELFF.

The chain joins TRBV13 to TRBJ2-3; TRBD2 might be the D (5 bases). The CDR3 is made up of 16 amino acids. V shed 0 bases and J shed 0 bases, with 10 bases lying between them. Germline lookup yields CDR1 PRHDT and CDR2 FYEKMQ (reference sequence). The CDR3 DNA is TGTGCCAGCAGCTTAGGCTCCCAGCGGAGCACAGATACGCAGTATTTT. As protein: CASSLGSQRSTDTQYF.

The CDR3 spells CASSLRGRRDEQYF. The CDR3 nucleotides read TGTGCCAGCAGCTTACGCGGGAGGCGGGACGAGCAGTACTTC. V and J are TRBV7-2 and TRBJ2-7; 8 bases map to TRBD2. The J segment lost 5 bases and the V segment lost 2 bases, leaving 5 bases of the junction unmatched. CDR1 and CDR2 (germline): SGHTA, FQGNSA. This CDR3 has 14 amino acids.

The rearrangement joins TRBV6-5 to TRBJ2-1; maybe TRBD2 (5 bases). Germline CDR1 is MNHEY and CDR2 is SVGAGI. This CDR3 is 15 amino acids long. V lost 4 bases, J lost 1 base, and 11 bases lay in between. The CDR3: CASSSPGGSYNEQFF. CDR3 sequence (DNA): TGTGCCAGCAGTTCACCGGGCGGGTCCTACAATGAGCAGTTCTTC.

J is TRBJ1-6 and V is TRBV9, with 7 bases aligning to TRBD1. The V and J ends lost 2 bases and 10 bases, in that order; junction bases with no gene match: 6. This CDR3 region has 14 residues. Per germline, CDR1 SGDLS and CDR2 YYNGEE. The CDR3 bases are TGTGCCAGCAGCGTCGCAGGGGGATGGTCACCCCTCCACTTT. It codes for CASSVAGGWSPLHF. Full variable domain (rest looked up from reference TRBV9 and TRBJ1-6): DSGVTQTPKHLITATGQRVTLRCSPRSGDLSVYWYQQSLDQGLQFLIQYYNGEERAKGNILERFSAQQFPDLHSELNLSSLELGDSALYFCASSVAGGWSPLHFGNGTRLTVT.

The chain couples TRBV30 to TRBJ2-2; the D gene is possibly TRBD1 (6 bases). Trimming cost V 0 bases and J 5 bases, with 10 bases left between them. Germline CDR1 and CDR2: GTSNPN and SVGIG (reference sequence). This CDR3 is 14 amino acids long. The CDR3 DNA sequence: TGTGCCTGGAGTGTACAAGGGGGAACCGGGGAGCTGTTTTTT. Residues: CAWSVQGGTGELFF.

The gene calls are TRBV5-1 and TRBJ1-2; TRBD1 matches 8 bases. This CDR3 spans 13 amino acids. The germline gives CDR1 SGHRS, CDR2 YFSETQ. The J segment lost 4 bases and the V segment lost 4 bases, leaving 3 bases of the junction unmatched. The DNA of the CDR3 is TGCGCCAGCAGCGACGGACAGGGCTATGGCTACACCTTC. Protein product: CASSDGQGYGYTF.